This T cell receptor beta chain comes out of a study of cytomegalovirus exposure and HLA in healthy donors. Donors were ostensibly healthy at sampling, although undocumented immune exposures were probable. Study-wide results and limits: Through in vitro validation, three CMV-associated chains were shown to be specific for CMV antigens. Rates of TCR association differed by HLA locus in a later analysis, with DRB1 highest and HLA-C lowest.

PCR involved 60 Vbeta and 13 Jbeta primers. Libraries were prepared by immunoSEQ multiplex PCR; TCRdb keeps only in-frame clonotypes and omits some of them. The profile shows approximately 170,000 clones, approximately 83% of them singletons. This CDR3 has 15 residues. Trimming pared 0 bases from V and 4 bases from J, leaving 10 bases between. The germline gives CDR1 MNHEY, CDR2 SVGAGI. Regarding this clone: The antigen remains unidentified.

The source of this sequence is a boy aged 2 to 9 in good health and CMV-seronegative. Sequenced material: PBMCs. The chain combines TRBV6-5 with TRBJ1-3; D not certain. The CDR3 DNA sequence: TGTGCCAGCAGTTACTCGACGGGAACGGGAAACACCATATATTTT. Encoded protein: CASSYSTGTGNTIYF.